The sequence of this TCR beta chain was determined in a study of T cell repertoires in cytomegalovirus infection. Study-level findings and limits: Cumulative frequency of public TCR beta families picked out carriers of CMV plus the relevant HLA. HLA-C-restricted CMV-specific TCR beta clonotypes prevailed in the ex vivo response.

TCRdb reprocessed the reads via MiXCR and lists one record per CDR3 protein. This sample yields about 920,000 distinct CDR3 sequences, of which approximately 30% are seen a single time; around an eighth belongs to the top ten. V dropped 3 bases and J dropped 0 bases, with 12 bases sitting between them. The CDR3 loop spans 15 amino acids. The germline V gene has CDR1 SGHTA and CDR2 FQGNSA. This clonotype was observed many times. Its antigen is still unknown. The V gene is TRBV7-2, the J gene TRBJ2-7; D unresolved. Sequencing used cultured CD8+ T cells from PBMCs, obtained from culture after CMV antigen stimulation. This clonotype originated in a human donor in good health (CMV status not recorded). Some clones in this sample may be carry-over from other donors' samples. Written as DNA, the CDR3 is TGTGCCAGCAGCTTTGTTGACTCGAGCTCCTACGAGCAGTACTTC. Translated, it gives CASSFVDSSSYEQYF.